This T cell receptor (beta chain) was captured in a study of blood T cell repertoires in COVID-19. Everyone who took part was roughly 18 to 95 years old, and they came from 24 US areas. All recovered Cohort 3 donors got two negative PCRs, got clearance, or saw symptom resolution. J was trimmed by 2 bases and V by 1 base; bases with no gene match: 5. CDR3 length: 15 residues. Germline CDR1 and CDR2: SGHRS and YFSETQ. Clones were sequenced by immunoSEQ multiplex PCR, and TCRdb holds only the in-frame ones, with some missing. The repertoire holds under 150,000 clones, around 86% seen once, with about 18% in the top ten.

Sequencing was carried out using PBMCs or T cells enriched from blood (not recorded which). This sequence joins TRBV5-1 and TRBJ2-5; 7 bases agree with TRBD2. The receptor was isolated from a man aged 25 to 40 who had recovered from COVID-19. The DNA of the CDR3 is TGCGCCAGCAGCTTGTCGGGGGGTGGTCAAGAGACCCAGTACTTC. Its protein product is CASSLSGGGQETQYF.